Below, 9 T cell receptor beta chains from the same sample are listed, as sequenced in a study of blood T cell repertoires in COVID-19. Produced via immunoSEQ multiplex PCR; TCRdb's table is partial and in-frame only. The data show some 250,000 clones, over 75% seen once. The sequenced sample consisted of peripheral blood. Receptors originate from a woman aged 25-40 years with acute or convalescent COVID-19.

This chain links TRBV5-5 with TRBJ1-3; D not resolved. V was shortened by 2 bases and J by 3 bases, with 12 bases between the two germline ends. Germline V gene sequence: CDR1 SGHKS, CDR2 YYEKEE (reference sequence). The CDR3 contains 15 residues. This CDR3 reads CASSFGLGIGNTIYF. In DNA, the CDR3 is TGTGCCAGCAGCTTCGGTCTCGGGATTGGAAACACCATATATTTT.

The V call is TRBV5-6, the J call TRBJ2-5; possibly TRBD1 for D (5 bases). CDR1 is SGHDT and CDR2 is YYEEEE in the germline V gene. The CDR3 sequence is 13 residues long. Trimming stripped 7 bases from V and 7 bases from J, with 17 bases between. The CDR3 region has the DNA TGTGCCAGCCAACAGGTCGTGCAGGGGACCCAGTACTTC. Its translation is CASQQVVQGTQYF.

The CDR3 nucleotides read TGTGCCACCAGCAGAGCGCCAGACAGAGTTAATGAAAAACTGTTTTTT. It yields the protein CATSRAPDRVNEKLFF. V usage is TRBV15 and J usage is TRBJ1-4, with D possibly being TRBD1 (5 bases). CDR1 LNHNV and CDR2 YYDKDF come from the germline V gene (reference sequence). The germline V and J ends were trimmed by 1 base and 4 bases, with 13 bases remaining between them. The CDR3 sequence is 16 residues long.

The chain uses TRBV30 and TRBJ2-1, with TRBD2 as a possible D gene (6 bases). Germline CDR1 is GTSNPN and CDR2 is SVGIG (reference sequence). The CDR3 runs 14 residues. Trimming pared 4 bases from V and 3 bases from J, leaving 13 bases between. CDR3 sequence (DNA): TGTGCCTGGAAACGACTAGTCGGCTACAATGAGCAGTTCTTC. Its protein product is CAWKRLVGYNEQFF.

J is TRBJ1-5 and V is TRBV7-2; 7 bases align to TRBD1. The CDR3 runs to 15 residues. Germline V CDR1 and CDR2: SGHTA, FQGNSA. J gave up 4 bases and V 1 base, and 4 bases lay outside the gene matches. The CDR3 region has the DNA TGTGCCAGCAGCTTAGTCACAGGGGCTAATCAGCCCCAGCATTTT. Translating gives CASSLVTGANQPQHF. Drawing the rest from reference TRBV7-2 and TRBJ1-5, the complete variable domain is GAGVSQSPSNKVTEKGKDVELRCDPISGHTALYWYRQSLGQGLEFLIYFQGNSAPDKSGLPSDRFSAERTGGSVSTLTIQRTQQEDSAVYLCASSLVTGANQPQHFGDGTRLSIL.

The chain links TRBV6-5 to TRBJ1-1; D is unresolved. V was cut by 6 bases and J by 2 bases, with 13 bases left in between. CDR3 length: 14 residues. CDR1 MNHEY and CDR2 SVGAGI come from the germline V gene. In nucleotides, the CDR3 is TGTGCCAGCAGACGAATGGCAGGAAACACTGAAGCTTTCTTT. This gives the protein CASRRMAGNTEAFF.

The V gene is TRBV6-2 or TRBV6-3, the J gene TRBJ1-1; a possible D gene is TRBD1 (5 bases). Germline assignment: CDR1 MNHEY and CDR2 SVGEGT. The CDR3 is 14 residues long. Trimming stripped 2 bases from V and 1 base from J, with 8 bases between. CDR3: CASSYGGRNTEAFF. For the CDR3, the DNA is TGTGCCAGCAGTTACGGGGGGAGGAACACTGAAGCTTTCTTT.

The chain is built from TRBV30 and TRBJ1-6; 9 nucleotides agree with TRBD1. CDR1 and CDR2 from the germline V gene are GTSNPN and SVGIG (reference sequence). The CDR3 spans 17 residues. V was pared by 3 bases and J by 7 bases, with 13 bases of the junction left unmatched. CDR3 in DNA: TGTGCCTGGAGCCGGTTACAGGGGGCAACAAGCAATTCACCCCTCCACTTT. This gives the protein CAWSRLQGATSNSPLHF.

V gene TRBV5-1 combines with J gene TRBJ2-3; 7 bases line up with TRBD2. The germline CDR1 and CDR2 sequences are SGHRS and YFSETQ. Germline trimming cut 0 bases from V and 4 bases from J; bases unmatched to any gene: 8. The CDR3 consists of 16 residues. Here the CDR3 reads CASSLGAGVGSDTQYF. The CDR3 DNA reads TGCGCCAGCAGCTTGGGGGCGGGAGTAGGGTCAGATACGCAGTATTTT.